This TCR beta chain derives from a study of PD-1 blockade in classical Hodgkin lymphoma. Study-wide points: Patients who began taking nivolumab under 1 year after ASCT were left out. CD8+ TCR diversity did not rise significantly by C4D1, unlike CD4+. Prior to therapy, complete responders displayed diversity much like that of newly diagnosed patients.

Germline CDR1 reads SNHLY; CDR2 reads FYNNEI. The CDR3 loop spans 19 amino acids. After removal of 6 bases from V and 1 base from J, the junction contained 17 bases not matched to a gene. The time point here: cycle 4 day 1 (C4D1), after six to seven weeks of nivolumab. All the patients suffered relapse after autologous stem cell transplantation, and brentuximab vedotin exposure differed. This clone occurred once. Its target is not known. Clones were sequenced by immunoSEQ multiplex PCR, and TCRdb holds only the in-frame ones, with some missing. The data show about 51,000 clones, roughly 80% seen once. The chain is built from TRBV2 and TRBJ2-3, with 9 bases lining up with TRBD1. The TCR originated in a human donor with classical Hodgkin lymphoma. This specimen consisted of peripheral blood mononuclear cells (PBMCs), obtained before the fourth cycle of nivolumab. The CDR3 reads CASRPTGTGNQIGTDTQYF. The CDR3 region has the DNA TGTGCCAGCAGACCCACCGGGACAGGGAATCAAATAGGCACAGATACGCAGTATTTT. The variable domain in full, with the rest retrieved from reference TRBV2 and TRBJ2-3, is EPEVTQTPSHQVTQMGQEVILRCVPISNHLYFYWYRQILGQKVEFLVSFYNNEISEKSEIFDDQFSVERPDGSNFTLKIRSTKLEDSAMYFCASRPTGTGNQIGTDTQYFGPGTRLTVL.